The present T cell receptor (beta chain) was sequenced within a study of T-cell memory formation after mild COVID-19. Trimming pared 5 bases from V and 2 bases from J, leaving 15 bases between. The CDR3 length is 15 residues. Germline loops: CDR1 SEHNR, CDR2 FQNEAQ (reference sequence). Using constant-segment primers, 5'RACE produced TCR alpha and TCR beta cDNA libraries carrying sample barcodes and UMIs. TCRdb reanalysed the 5' RACE reads using MiXCR and keeps one entry per CDR3 protein. The sample yields approximately 400,000 distinct CDR3 sequences, 24% seen once. General study results and limits: Confirmation of SARS-CoV-2 specificity was lacking for second-wave clones peaking day 37. Some responding clones appeared in pre-infection memory, suggesting cross-reactive memory joined.

With regard to this clonotype: Its antigen is currently unknown.

This receptor was identified in an adult woman who had mild COVID-19 (a few samples of this study predate the infection). Cell type and time point are not known. The V gene is TRBV7-9, the J gene TRBJ1-2; unclear D gene. The sample consisted of PBMCs or a T cell subset sorted from them (not recorded which). The CDR3 is CASSPDIERNYGYTF. For the CDR3, the DNA is TGTGCCAGCAGCCCGGATATCGAGAGAAACTATGGCTACACCTTC.